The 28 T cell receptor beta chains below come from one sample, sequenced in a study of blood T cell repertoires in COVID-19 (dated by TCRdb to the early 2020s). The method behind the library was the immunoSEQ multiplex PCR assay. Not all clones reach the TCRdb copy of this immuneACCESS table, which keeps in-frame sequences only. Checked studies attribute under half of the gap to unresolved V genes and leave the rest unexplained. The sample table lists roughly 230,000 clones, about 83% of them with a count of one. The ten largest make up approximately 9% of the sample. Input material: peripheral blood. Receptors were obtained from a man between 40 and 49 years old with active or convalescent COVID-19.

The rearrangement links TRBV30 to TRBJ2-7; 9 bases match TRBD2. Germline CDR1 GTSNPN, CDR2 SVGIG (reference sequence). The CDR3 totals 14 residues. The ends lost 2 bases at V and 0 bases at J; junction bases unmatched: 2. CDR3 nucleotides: TGTGCCTGGAGTTTGACTAGCGGCTCCTACGAGCAGTACTTC. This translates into CAWSLTSGSYEQYF.

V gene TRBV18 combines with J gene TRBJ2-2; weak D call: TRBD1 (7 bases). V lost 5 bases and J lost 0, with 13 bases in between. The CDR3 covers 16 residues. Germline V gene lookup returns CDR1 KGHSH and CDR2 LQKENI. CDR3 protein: CASSSQGGANTGELFF. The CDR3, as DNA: TGTGCCAGCTCATCTCAGGGGGGCGCGAACACCGGGGAGCTGTTTTTT.

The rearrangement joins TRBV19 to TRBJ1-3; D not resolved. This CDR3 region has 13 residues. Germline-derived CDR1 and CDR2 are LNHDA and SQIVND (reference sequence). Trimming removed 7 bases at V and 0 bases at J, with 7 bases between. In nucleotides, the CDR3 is TGTGCCAGTAATGCGGCCTCTGGAAACACCATATATTTT. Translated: CASNAASGNTIYF. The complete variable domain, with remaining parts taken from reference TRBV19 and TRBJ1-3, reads DGGITQSPKYLFRKEGQNVTLSCEQNLNHDAMYWYRQDPGQGLRLIYYSQIVNDFQKGDIAEGYSVSREKKESFPLTVTSAQKNPTAFYLCASNAASGNTIYFGEGSWLTVV.

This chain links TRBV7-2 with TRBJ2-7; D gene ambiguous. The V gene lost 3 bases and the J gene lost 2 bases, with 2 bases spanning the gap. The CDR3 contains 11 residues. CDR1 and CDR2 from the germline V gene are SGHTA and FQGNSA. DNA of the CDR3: TGTGCCAGCAGCTTCGCCTACGAGCAGTACTTC. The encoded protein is CASSFAYEQYF.

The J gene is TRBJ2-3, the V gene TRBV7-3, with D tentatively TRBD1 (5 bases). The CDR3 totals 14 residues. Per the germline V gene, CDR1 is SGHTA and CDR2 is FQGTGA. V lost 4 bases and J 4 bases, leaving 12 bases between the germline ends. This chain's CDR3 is CASSSGQGPDTQYF. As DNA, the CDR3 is TGTGCCAGCAGCTCCGGACAAGGCCCAGATACGCAGTATTTT.

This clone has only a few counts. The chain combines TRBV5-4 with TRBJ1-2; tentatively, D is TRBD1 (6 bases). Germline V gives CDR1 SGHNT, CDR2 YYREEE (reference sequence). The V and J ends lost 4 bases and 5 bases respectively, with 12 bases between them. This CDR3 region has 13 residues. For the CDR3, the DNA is TGTGCCAGCAGCCAGGACAGCCGATATGGCTACACCTTC. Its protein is CASSQDSRYGYTF.

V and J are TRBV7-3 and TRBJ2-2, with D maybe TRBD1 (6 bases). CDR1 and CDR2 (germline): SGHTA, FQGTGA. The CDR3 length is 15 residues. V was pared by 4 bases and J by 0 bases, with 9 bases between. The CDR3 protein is CASSSRTANTGELFF. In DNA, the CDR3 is TGTGCCAGCAGCTCGCGGACAGCGAACACCGGGGAGCTGTTTTTT.

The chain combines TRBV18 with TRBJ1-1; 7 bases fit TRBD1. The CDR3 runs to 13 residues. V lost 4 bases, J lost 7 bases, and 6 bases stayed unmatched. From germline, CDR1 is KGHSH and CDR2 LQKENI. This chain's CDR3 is CASSLWTGHEAFF. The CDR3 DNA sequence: TGTGCCAGCTCACTGTGGACAGGCCATGAAGCTTTCTTT.

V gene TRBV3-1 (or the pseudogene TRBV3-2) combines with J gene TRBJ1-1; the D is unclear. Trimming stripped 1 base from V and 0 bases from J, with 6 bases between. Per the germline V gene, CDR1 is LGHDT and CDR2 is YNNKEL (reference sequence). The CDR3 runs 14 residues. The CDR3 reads CASSQVQMNTEAFF. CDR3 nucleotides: TGTGCCAGCAGCCAAGTTCAGATGAACACTGAAGCTTTCTTT.

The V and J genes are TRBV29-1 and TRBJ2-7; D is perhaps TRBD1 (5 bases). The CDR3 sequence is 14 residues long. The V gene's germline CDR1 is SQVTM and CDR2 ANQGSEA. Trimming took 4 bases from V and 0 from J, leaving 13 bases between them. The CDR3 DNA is TGCAGCGTTGGATCCAGGGCGGCCTCCTACGAGCAGTACTTC. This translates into CSVGSRAASYEQYF.

CDR3 loop: CASSHQGSRKQYF. CDR3 nucleotides: TGTGCCAGCAGCCACCAGGGGAGTAGGAAGCAGTACTTC. The rearrangement joins TRBV3-1 (or the pseudogene TRBV3-2) to TRBJ2-7; D might be TRBD1 (6 bases). V shed 3 bases and J shed 8 bases, with 14 bases lying between them. Per the germline V gene, CDR1 is LGHDT and CDR2 is YNNKEL (reference sequence). The CDR3 is 13 residues long.

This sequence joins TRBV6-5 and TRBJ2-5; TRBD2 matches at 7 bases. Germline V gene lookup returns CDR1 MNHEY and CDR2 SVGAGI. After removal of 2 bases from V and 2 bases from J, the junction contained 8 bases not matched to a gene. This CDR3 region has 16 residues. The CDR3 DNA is TGTGCCAGCAGTTACAGTGATGGCGGGGGACAAGAGACCCAGTACTTC. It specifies CASSYSDGGGQETQYF.

This chain's CDR3 is CASSAPGQGGTGELFF. The CDR3 DNA reads as TGTGCCAGCAGTGCGCCGGGACAGGGTGGGACCGGGGAGCTGTTTTTT. The chain has TRBV6-1 and TRBJ2-2; 9 bases are a match to TRBD1. The trim removed 4 bases at V and 5 bases at J, leaving 8 bases unmatched. The CDR3 has 16 residues. CDR1 MNHNS and CDR2 SASEGT come from the germline V gene.

The DNA for the CDR3 is TGTGCCAGCAGCTTCGGGCAGGGATTCGATTATGGCTACACCTTC. Amino acids: CASSFGQGFDYGYTF. The V gene is TRBV7-2, the J gene TRBJ1-2, with D tentatively TRBD1 (5 bases). V lost 3 bases, J lost 5 bases, and 16 bases lay in between. Germline-derived CDR1 and CDR2 are SGHTA and FQGNSA. The CDR3 length is 15 residues.

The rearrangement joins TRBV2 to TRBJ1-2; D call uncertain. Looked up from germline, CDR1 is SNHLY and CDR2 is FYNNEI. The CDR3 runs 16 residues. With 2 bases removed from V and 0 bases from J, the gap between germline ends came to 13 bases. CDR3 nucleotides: TGTGCCAGCAGTGAAAATTGGGCAGCTACTAACTATGGCTACACCTTC. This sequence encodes CASSENWAATNYGYTF.

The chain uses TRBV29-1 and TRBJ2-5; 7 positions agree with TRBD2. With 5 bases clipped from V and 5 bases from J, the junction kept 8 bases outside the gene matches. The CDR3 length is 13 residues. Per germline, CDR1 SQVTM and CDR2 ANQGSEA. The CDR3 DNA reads TGCAGCGTTCAGATCGGGGGGTGGGAGACCCAGTACTTC. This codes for CSVQIGGWETQYF.

The CDR3 DNA reads as TGCAGCGTGGAAAGACCAGGGACTAGCACAGATACGCAGTATTTT. Its translation: CSVERPGTSTDTQYF. The chain uses TRBV29-1 and TRBJ2-3, with D possibly matching TRBD2 (6 bases). Germline CDR1 is SQVTM and CDR2 is ANQGSEA. The CDR3 loop spans 15 amino acids. V was clipped by 6 bases and J by 0 bases, with 16 bases between them.

The CDR3 sequence is CASSLYGVTAGNTIYF. The CDR3 DNA reads as TGTGCCAGCAGCTTGTACGGGGTAACTGCTGGAAACACCATATATTTT. The rearrangement uses TRBV5-4 and TRBJ1-3; D is unclear. Between the trimmed V and J ends, which lost 1 base and 2 bases, there was a span of 13 bases. The CDR3 is 16 residues long. In germline, CDR1 is SGHNT, CDR2 YYREEE (reference sequence).

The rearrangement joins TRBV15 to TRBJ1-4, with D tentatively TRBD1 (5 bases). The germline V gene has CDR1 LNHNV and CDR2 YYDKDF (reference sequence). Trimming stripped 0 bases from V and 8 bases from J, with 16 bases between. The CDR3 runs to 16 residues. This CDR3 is CATSRDRDWEGEKLFF. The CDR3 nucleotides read TGTGCCACCAGCAGAGATCGGGACTGGGAAGGGGAAAAACTGTTTTTT.

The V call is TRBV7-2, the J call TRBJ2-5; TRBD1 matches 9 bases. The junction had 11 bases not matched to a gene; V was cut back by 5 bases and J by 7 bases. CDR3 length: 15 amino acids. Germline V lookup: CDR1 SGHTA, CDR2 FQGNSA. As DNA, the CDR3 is TGTGCCAGCAGCATTTCCGGGACAGGGTCCGGGACCCAGTACTTC. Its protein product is CASSISGTGSGTQYF.

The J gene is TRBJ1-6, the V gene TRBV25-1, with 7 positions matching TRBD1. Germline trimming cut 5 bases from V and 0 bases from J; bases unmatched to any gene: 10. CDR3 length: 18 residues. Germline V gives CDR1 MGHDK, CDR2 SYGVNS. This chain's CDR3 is CASSWGRGFSSYNSPLHF. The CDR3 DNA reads TGTGCCAGCAGTTGGGGCAGGGGGTTCAGCTCCTATAATTCACCCCTCCACTTT. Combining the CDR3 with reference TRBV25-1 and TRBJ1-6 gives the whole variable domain EADIYQTPRYLVIGTGKKITLECSQTMGHDKMYWYQQDPGMELHLIHYSYGVNSTEKGDLSSESTVSRIRTEHFPLTLESARPSHTSQYLCASSWGRGFSSYNSPLHFGNGTRLTVT.

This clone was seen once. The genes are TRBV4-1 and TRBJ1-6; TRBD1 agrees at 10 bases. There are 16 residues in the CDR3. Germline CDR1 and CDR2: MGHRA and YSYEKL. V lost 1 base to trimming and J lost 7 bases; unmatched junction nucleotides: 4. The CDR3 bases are TGCGCCAGCAGCCAAGGGACAGGGGGTGGAAATTCACCCCTCCACTTT. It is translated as CASSQGTGGGNSPLHF.

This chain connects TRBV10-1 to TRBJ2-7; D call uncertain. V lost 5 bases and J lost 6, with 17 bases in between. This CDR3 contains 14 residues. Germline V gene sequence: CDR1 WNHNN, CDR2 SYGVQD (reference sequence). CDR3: CASSLTTLGSEQYF. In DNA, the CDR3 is TGCGCCAGCAGTCTGACCACGCTCGGGTCCGAGCAGTACTTC.

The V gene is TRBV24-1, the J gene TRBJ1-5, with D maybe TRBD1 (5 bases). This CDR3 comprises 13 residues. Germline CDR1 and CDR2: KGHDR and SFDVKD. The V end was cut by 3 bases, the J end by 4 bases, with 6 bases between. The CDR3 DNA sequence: TGTGCCACCAGTGATCCAGGGAATCAGCCCCAGCATTTT. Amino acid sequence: CATSDPGNQPQHF.

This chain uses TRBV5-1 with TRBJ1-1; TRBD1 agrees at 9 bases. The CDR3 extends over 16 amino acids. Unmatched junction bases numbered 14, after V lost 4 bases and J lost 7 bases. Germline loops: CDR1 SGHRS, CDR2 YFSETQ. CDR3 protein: CASSPWGGQGASEAFF. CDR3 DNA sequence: TGCGCCAGCAGCCCGTGGGGGGGACAGGGCGCCAGTGAAGCTTTCTTT.

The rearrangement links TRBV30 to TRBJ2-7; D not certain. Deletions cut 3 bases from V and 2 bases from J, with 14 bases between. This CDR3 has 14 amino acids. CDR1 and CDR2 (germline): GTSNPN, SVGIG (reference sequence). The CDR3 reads CAWRSGSGAYEQYF. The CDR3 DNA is TGTGCCTGGAGATCCGGGTCCGGAGCCTACGAGCAGTACTTC.

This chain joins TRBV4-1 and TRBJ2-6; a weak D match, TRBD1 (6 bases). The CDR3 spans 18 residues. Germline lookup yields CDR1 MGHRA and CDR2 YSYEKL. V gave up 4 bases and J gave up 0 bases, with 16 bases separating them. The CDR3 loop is CASSPLGTRSSGANVLTF. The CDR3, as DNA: TGCGCCAGCAGCCCTCTTGGGACACGGAGCTCTGGGGCCAACGTCCTGACTTTC.

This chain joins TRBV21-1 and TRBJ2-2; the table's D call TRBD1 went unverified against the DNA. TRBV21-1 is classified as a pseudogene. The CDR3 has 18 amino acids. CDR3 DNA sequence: TGTGCCAGCAGCAATTCGTCCTCTGGTCAGGTATCCCCCGGGGAGCTGTTTTTT. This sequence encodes CASSNSSSGQVSPGELFF.